This TCR beta chain was documented in a study of vaccination and CD4 T cells after COVID-19. At the level of the study: Participants received two doses of either BNT162b2 or mRNA-1273 vaccine.

Stated treatment: 10-day PBMC culture with coronavirus spike peptide pools or control peptides (ViraFEST assay). Gathering of the CD4+ T cells, from the unexposed donor, took place before the COVID-19 pandemic (2011-2018). Turning to this clonotype: Its cognate antigen is unknown.

The CDR3 runs 15 residues. Germline-derived CDR1 and CDR2 are MNHNS and SASEGT. V was pared by 6 bases and J by 6 bases, with 17 bases between. An Oncomine TCR Beta short-read assay was used to sequence the DNA from cultured CD4+ T cells. TCRdb re-analysed the PCR reads in MiXCR, keeping a single row per CDR3 protein. The data show fewer than 10,000 distinct CDR3 sequences, about 50% seen once. This sequence was found in a human donor in good health. This chain links TRBV6-1 with TRBJ2-2; D unclear. Material: CD4+ T cells from blood, cultured in vitro. CDR3 loop: CASSRDMIAAGELFF. The DNA of the CDR3 is TGTGCCAGCAGCCGTGATATGATTGCGGCCGGGGAGCTGTTTTTT.